This TCR beta chain was captured in a study of beta chain features in type 1 diabetes. Overall study results and limits: It was among patients, rather than healthy donors, that naive, central memory and Treg TCRB repertoires appeared more similar. Within each of all four CD4+ subsets, Type 1 diabetes patients had TCRB CDR3s that were moderately but significantly shorter. A definitive answer on HLA type influencing TCRB rearrangement was not reached here.

In germline, CDR1 is SGHAT, CDR2 FQNNGV. The CDR3 is made up of 17 amino acids. Trimming left V 5 bases short and J 2 bases short, with 19 bases between. In this sample, this clone turned up once. What it binds is unknown. The isolated RNA, all of it, was reverse transcribed, so expressed TCRB transcripts were what got sequenced. Read counts averaged roughly 4 million for samples of naive, central memory and regulatory T cells. Clones were read by immunoSEQ multiplex PCR, and TCRdb kept only the in-frame ones, dropping some. The sample holds 120,000 or so clones, 17% seen once. Central memory, naive, regulatory and stem cell-like memory CD4+ cells were sorted by CD45RO/CCR7/CD25/CD127/CD95/CD27.

This TCR was recovered from a man between 18 and 35 years old with type 1 diabetes. Specimen: central memory CD4+ T cells from blood. This chain connects TRBV11-2 to TRBJ2-4, with D possibly matching TRBD1 (6 bases). CDR3 nucleotide sequence: TGTGCCAGCAGCGGCCGGGACACAATTCCTCCCAAAAACATTCAGTACTTC. Translated: CASSGRDTIPPKNIQYF.